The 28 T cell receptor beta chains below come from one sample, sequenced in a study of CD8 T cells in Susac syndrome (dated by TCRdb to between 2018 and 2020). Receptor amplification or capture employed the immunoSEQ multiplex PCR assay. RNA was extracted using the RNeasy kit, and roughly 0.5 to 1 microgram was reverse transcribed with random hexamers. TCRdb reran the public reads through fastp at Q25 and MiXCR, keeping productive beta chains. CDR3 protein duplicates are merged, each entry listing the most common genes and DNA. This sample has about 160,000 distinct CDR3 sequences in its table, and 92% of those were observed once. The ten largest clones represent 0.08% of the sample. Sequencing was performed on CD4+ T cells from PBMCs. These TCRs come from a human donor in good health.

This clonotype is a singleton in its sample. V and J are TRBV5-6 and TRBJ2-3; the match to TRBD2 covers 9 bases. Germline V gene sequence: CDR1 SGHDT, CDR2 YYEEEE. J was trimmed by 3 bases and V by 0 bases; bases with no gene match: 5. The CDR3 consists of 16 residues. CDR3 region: CASSLGAGGPTDTQYF. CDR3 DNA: TGTGCCAGCAGCTTGGGGGCGGGGGGGCCAACAGATACGCAGTATTTT.

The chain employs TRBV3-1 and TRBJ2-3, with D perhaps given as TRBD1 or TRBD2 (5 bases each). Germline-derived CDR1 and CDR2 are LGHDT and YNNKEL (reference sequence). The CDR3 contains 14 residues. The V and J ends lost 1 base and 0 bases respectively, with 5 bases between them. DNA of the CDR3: TGTGCCAGCAGCCAAGGGGGGAGCACAGATACGCAGTATTTT. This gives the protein CASSQGGSTDTQYF.

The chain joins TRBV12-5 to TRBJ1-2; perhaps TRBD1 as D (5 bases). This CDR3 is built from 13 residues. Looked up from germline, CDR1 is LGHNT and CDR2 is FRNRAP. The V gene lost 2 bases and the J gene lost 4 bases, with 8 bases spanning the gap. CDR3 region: CASGLTGLYGYTF. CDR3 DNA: TGTGCTAGTGGTTTGACAGGCCTCTATGGCTACACCTTC.

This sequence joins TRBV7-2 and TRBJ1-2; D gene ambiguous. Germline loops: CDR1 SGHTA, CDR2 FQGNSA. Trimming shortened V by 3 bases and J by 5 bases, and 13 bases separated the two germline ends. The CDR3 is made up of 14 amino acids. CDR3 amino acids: CASSLLGRRYGYTF. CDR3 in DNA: TGTGCCAGCAGCTTGTTGGGCCGAAGGTATGGCTACACCTTC.

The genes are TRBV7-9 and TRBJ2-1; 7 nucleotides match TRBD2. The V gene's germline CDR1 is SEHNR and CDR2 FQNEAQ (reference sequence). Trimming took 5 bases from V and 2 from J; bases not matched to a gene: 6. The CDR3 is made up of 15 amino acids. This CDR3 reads CASSQRDSPYNEQFF. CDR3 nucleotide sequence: TGTGCCAGCAGCCAGCGGGATAGCCCCTACAATGAGCAGTTCTTC.

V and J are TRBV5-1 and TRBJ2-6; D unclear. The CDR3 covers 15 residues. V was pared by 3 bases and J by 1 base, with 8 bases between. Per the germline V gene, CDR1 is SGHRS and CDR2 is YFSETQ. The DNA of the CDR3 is TGCGCCAGCAGCTCACTCAGTTCTGGGGCCAACGTCCTGACTTTC. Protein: CASSSLSSGANVLTF.

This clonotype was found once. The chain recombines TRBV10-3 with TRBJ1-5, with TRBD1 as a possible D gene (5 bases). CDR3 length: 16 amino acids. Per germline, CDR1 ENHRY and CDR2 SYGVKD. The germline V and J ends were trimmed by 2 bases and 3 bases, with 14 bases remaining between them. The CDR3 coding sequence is TGTGCCATCAGTGAGCGGGGACTGGATTCCAATCAGCCCCAGCATTTT. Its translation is CAISERGLDSNQPQHF.

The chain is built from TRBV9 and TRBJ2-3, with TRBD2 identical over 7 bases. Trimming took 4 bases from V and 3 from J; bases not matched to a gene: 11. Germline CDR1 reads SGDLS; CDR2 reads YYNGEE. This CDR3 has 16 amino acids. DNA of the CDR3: TGTGCCAGCAGCCTTGGCGGGAGAGGGGTGACAGATACGCAGTATTTT. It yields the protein CASSLGGRGVTDTQYF. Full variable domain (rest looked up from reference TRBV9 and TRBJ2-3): DSGVTQTPKHLITATGQRVTLRCSPRSGDLSVYWYQQSLDQGLQFLIQYYNGEERAKGNILERFSAQQFPDLHSELNLSSLELGDSALYFCASSLGGRGVTDTQYFGPGTRLTVL.

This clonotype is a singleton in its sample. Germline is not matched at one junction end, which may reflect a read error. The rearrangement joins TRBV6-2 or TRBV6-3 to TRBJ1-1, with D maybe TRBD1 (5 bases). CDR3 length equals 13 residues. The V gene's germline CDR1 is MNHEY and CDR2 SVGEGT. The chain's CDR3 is CASQKAGNAEAFF. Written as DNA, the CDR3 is TGTGCCAGCCAAAAGGCAGGGAACGCTGAAGCTTTCTTT.

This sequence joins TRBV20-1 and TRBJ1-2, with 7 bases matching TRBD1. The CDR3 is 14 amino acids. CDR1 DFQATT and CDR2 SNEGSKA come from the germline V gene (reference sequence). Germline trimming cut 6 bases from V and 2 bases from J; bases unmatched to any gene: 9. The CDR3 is CSAFSRTGNYGYTF. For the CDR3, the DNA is TGCAGTGCCTTTTCTCGGACAGGAAACTATGGCTACACCTTC.

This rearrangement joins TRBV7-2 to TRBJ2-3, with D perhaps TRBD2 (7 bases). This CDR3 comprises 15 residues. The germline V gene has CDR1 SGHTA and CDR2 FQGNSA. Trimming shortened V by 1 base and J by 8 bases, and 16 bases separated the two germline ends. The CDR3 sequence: CASSLGGAGALTQYF. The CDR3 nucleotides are TGTGCCAGCAGCTTAGGGGGCGCGGGGGCCCTTACGCAGTATTTT.

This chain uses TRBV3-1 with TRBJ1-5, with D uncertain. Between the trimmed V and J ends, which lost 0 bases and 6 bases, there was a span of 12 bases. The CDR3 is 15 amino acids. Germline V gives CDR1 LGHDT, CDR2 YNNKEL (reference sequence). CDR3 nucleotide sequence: TGTGCCAGCAGCCAAGATCTAATGGGGAGTCAGCCCCAGCATTTT. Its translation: CASSQDLMGSQPQHF.

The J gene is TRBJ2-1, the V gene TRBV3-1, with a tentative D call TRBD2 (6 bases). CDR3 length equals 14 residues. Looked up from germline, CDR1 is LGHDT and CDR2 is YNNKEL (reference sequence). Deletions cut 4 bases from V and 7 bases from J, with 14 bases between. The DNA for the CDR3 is TGTGCCAGCAGCCCCCCGGAGGGTAGGAATGAGCAGTTCTTC. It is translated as CASSPPEGRNEQFF.

The DNA for the CDR3 is TGCGCCAGCAGTCAAAGGACAGGGGGCCCCCTTAAATCAGCCAAGCCCCAGCATTTT. Residues: CASSQRTGGPLKSAKPQHF. The chain joins TRBV23-1 to TRBJ1-5; 11 positions agree with TRBD1. TRBV23-1 is an ORF; its function is uncertain. The J segment lost 8 bases and the V segment lost 2 bases, leaving 17 bases of the junction unmatched. The CDR3 spans 19 residues.

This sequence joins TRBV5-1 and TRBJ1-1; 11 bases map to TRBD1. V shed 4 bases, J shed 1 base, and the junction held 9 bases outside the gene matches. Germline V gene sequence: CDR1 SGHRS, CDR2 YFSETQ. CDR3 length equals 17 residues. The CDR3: CASSPRDRGLKNTEAFF. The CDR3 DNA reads TGCGCCAGCAGCCCAAGGGACAGGGGGTTGAAGAACACTGAAGCTTTCTTT. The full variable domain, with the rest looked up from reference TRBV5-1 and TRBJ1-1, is KAGVTQTPRYLIKTRGQQVTLSCSPISGHRSVSWYQQTPGQGLQFLFEYFSETQRNKGNFPGRFSGRQFSNSRSEMNVSTLELGDSALYLCASSPRDRGLKNTEAFFGQGTRLTVV.

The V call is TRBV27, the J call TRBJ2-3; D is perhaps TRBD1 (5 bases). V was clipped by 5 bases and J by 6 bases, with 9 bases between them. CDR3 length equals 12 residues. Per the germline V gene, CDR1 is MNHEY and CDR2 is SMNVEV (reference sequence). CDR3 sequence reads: CASSRQSDTQYF. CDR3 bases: TGTGCCAGCAGTCGACAGAGCGATACGCAGTATTTT.

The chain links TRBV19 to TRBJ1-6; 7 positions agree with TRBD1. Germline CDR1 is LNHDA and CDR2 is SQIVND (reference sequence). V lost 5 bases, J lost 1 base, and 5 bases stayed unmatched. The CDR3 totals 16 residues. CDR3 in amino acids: CASSPETGSYNSPLHF. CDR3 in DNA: TGTGCCAGTAGTCCAGAGACAGGGTCCTATAATTCACCCCTCCACTTT.

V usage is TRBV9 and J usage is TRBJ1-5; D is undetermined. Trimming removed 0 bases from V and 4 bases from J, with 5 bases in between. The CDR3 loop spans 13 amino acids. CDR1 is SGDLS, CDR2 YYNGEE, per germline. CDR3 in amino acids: CASSVGPNQPQHF. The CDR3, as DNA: TGTGCCAGCAGCGTAGGCCCGAATCAGCCCCAGCATTTT.

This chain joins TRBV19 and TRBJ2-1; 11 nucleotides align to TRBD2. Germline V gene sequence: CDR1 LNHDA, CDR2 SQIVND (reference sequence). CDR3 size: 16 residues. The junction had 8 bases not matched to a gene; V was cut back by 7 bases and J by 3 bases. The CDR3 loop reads CASTISGRGGYNEQFF. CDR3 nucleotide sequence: TGTGCCAGTACCATTAGCGGGAGGGGGGGCTACAATGAGCAGTTCTTC.

The CDR3: CASSLRASGGGKYF. The CDR3 DNA sequence: TGTGCCAGCAGTTTAAGAGCGTCGGGAGGGGGCAAGTACTTC. This chain links TRBV27 with TRBJ2-5, with a possible D match to TRBD2 (8 bases). Per germline, CDR1 MNHEY and CDR2 SMNVEV (reference sequence). The V end lost 2 bases, the J end lost 12 bases, and 19 bases lay between the germline ends. The CDR3 runs to 14 residues.

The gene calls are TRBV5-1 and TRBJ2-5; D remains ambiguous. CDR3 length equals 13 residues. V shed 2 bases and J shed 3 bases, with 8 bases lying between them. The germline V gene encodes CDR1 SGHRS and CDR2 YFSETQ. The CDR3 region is CASSFSAEETQYF. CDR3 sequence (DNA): TGCGCCAGCAGCTTCTCGGCAGAAGAGACCCAGTACTTC. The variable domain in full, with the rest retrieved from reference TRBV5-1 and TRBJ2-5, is KAGVTQTPRYLIKTRGQQVTLSCSPISGHRSVSWYQQTPGQGLQFLFEYFSETQRNKGNFPGRFSGRQFSNSRSEMNVSTLELGDSALYLCASSFSAEETQYFGPGTRLLVL.

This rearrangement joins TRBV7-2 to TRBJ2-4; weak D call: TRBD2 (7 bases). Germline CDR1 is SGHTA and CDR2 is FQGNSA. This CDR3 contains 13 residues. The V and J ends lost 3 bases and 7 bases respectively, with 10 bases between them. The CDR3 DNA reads TGTGCCAGCAGCTTTGCGGGGGCGAACATTCAGTACTTC. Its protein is CASSFAGANIQYF.

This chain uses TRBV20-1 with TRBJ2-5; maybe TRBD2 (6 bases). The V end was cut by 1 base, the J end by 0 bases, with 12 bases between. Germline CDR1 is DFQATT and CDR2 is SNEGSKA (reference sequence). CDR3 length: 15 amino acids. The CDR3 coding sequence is TGCAGTGCTAGAGGACTAGGGGAGTACCAAGAGACCCAGTACTTC. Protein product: CSARGLGEYQETQYF.

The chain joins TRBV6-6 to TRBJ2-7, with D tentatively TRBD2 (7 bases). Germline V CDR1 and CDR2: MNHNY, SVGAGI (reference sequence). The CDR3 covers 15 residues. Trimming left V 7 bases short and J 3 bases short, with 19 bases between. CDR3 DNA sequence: TGTGCCAGCATCAGGGGCGCCCAGCGGGACTACGAGCAGTACTTC. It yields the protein CASIRGAQRDYEQYF.

The CDR3 is CASSSDRGAGYTF. The CDR3 bases are TGTGCCAGCAGCTCGGACAGGGGGGCTGGCTACACCTTC. The chain uses TRBV7-8 and TRBJ1-2, with 10 bases matching TRBD1. In germline, CDR1 is SGHVS, CDR2 FQNEAQ. After removal of 4 bases from V and 7 bases from J, the junction contained 3 bases not matched to a gene. The CDR3 consists of 13 residues.

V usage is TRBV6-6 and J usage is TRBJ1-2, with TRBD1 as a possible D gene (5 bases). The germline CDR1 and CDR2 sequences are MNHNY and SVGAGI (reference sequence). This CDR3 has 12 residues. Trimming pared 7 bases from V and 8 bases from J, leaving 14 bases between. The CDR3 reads CASTLQGEGYTF. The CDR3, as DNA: TGTGCCAGCACCCTACAAGGGGAGGGCTACACCTTC.

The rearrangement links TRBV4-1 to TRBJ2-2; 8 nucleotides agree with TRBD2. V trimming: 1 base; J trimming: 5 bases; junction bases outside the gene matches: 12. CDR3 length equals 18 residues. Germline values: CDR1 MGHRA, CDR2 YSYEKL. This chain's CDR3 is CASSQARGSGSVTGELFF. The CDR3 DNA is TGCGCCAGCAGCCAAGCTAGGGGGAGCGGGAGTGTGACCGGGGAGCTGTTTTTT.

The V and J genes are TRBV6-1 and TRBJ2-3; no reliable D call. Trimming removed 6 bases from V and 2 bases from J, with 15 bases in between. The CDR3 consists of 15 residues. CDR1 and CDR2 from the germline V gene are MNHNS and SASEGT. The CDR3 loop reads CASRVGPLPTDTQYF. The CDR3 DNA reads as TGTGCCAGCAGAGTCGGGCCCCTTCCCACAGATACGCAGTATTTT.